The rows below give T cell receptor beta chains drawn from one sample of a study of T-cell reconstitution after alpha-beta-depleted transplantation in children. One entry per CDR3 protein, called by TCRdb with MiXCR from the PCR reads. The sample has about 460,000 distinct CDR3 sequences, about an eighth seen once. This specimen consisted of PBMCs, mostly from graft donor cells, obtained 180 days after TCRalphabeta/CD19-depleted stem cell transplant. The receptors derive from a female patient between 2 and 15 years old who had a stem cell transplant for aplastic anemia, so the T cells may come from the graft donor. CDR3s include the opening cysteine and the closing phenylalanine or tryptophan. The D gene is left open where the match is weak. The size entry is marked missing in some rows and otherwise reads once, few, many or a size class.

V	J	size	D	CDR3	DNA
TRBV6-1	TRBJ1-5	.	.	CASSPVAWGHQPQHF	TGTGCCAGCAGCCCCGTGGCATGGGGACATCAGCCCCAGCATTTT
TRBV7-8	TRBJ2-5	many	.	CASSLSRESQTQYF	TGTGCCAGCAGCTTAAGTCGGGAGTCGCAGACCCAGTACTTC
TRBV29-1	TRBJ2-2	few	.	CSVASPERPNTGELFF	TGCAGCGTTGCGTCCCCGGAAAGGCCGAACACCGGGGAGCTGTTTTTT
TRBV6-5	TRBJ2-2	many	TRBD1	CASSYDRTGSDGELFF	TGTGCCAGCAGTTACGACCGGACAGGTTCAGACGGGGAGCTGTTTTTT
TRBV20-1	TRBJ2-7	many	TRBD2	CSAMASGNSYEQYF	TGCAGTGCTATGGCTAGCGGGAATAGCTACGAGCAGTACTTC
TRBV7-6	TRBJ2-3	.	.	CASSRLALGSRTDTQYF	TGTGCCAGCAGCCGGCTAGCCCTAGGAAGTCGCACAGATACGCAGTATTTT
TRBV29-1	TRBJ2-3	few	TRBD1	CSVVQGEIHTDTQYF	TGCAGCGTTGTACAGGGGGAAATACACACCGATACGCAGTATTTT
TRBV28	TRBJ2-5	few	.	CASIHGGRETQYF	TGTGCCAGCATCCACGGCGGGCGGGAGACCCAGTACTTC
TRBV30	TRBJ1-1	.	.	CAWSSSLNTEAFF	TGTGCCTGGAGTAGCAGCTTGAACACTGAAGCTTTCTTT
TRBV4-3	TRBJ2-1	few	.	CASSQDWQGGTTYYNEQFF	TGCGCCAGCAGCCAAGATTGGCAGGGGGGGACTACTTACTACAATGAGCAGTTCTTC
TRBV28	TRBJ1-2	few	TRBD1	CASRREQGFYGYTF	TGTGCCAGCAGACGCGAACAGGGGTTTTATGGCTACACCTTC
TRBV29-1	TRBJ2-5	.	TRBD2	CSAKTSGRETQYF	TGCAGCGCCAAGACTAGCGGGAGGGAGACCCAGTACTTC
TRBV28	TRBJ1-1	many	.	CASSIPQGSTEAFF	TGTGCCAGCAGCATTCCCCAGGGTAGCACTGAAGCTTTCTTT
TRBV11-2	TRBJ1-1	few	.	CASSVTQRFLNTEAFF	TGTGCCAGCAGCGTTACCCAAAGGTTTCTGAACACTGAAGCTTTCTTT
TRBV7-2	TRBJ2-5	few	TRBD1	CASSTDRGETQYF	TGTGCCAGCAGCACCGACAGGGGTGAGACCCAGTACTTC
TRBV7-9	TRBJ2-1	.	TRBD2	CASSRGLVEPQFF	TGTGCCAGCAGCCGTGGACTAGTTGAACCCCAGTTCTTC
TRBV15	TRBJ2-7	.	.	CATSPPVLGGGIYEQYF	TGTGCCACCAGCCCCCCGGTCTTAGGCGGCGGGATTTACGAGCAGTACTTC
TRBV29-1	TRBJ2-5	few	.	CSADEGETQYF	TGCAGCGCCGATGAGGGGGAGACCCAGTACTTC
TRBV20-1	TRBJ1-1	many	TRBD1	CSAPGTGIRTEAFF	TGCAGTGCTCCCGGGACAGGGATCAGGACTGAAGCTTTCTTT
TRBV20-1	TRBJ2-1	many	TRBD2	CSAIPGGAYYNEQFF	TGCAGTGCTATCCCGGGGGGGGCCTACTACAATGAGCAGTTCTTC
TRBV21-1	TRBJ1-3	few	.	CASSKNSNSGNTIYF	TGTGCCAGCAGCAAAAACTCCAACTCTGGAAACACCATATATTTT
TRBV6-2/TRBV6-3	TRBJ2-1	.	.	CASSRGGPNNEQFF	TGTGCCAGCAGTCGGGGCGGGCCCAACAATGAGCAGTTCTTC
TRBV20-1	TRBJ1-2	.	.	CSARELSRMGYTF	TGCAGTGCTAGAGAGCTCAGCCGTATGGGCTACACCTTC
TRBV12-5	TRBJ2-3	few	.	CASGPGGAGTDTQYF	TGTGCTAGTGGTCCAGGAGGGGCGGGCACAGATACGCAGTATTTT
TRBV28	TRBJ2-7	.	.	CASSLARPSREQYF	TGTGCCAGCAGCCTGGCCAGGCCATCTCGCGAGCAGTACTTC
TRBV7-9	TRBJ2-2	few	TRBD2	CASSSGNSGSNTGELFF	TGTGCCAGCAGCTCCGGGAATAGCGGGAGCAACACCGGGGAGCTGTTTTTT
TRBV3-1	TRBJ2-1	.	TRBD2	CASSLRTSSGNEQFF	TGTGCCAGCAGCCTTCGGACTAGCTCAGGCAATGAGCAGTTCTTC
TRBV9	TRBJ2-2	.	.	CASSVQGTLNTGELFF	TGTGCCAGCAGCGTACAAGGGACTTTGAACACCGGGGAGCTGTTTTTT
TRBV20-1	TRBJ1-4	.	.	CSAKTGLNEKLFF	TGCAGTGCTAAGACAGGCCTTAATGAAAAACTGTTTTTT
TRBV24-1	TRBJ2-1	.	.	CATSENQPGINEQFF	TGTGCCACCAGTGAGAATCAACCTGGGATCAATGAGCAGTTCTTC
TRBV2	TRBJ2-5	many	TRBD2	CASSDERGSSKETQYF	TGTGCCAGCAGTGATGAGCGGGGGTCTTCTAAAGAGACCCAGTACTTC
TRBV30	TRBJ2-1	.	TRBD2	CAWSVLLAGAPEQFF	TGTGCCTGGAGTGTACTACTAGCGGGAGCCCCTGAGCAGTTCTTC
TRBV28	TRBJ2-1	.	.	CASRRAGYNEQFF	TGTGCCAGCAGGAGAGCGGGTTACAATGAGCAGTTCTTC
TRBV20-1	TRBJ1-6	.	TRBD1	CSATMQGGLYNSPLHF	TGCAGTGCTACGATGCAGGGGGGATTATATAATTCACCCCTCCACTTT
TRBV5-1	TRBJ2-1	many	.	CASSLTGSSEQFF	TGCGCCAGCAGCTTGACAGGGTCCAGTGAGCAGTTCTTC
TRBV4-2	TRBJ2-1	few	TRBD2	CASSQLAGTRAEDEQFF	TGTGCCAGCAGCCAACTTGCCGGGACTAGAGCCGAGGATGAGCAGTTCTTC
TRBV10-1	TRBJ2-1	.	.	CASSGGGPYNEQFF	TGCGCCAGCAGTGGAGGGGGTCCCTACAATGAGCAGTTCTTC
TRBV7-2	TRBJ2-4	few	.	CASSQRPRDIQYF	TGTGCCAGCAGCCAGAGACCGAGGGACATTCAGTACTTC
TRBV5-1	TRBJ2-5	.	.	CASSLALLRETQYF	TGCGCCAGCAGCTTGGCTCTTTTGCGAGAGACCCAGTACTTC
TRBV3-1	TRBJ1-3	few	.	CASSPTRFGNTIYF	TGTGCCAGCAGCCCTACACGGTTTGGGAACACCATATATTTT
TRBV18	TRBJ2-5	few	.	CASSPRRRRETQYF	TGTGCCAGCTCACCTCGACGCCGACGAGAGACCCAGTACTTC